The entry below describes one TCR beta chain. The data were obtained in a study of blood T cell repertoires in COVID-19. Study at large: The analysed material was cDNA or gDNA that came from T cells, B-cell-depleted T cells, or PBMCs.

CDR3 size: 19 residues. In the original analysis: Estimates of nucleated cell counts were drawn from the amplification of reference gene primers. Assay used: immunoSEQ multiplex PCR; TCRdb lists only in-frame clones, some missing. That table furnishes V, J and clone size, whereas the DNA furnished D and trimming. Altogether 140,000 or so clones are present, more than 60% being singletons, with the ten largest covering approximately 16%. V gene TRBV12-1 combines with J gene TRBJ2-5; TRBD2 was called by the table and not checked on the DNA. TRBV12-1 is a pseudogene. The sequenced sample consisted of peripheral blood. This clonotype was sampled from a man between 45 and 60 years old with acute or convalescent COVID-19. The CDR3 coding sequence is TGTGCCAGCAGCTCCTACCCCGACCGACTAGCGGGGGGGCGAGAGACCCAGTACTTC. This codes for CASSSYPDRLAGGRETQYF.